This TCR beta chain was sequenced in a study of cytomegalovirus exposure and HLA in healthy donors. The CDR3 is 14 amino acids. Overall study results and limits: Later analysis revealed greater clonal expansion in HLA-associated TCR beta chains than in equally common others. Some V segments (TRBV6-2 and TRBV6-3 among them) were excluded as indistinguishable. It was in a later analysis that TCR association rates were seen to vary by HLA locus, highest for DRB1 and lowest for HLA-C.

With 60 Vbeta and 13 Jbeta primers, the PCR was carried out. The data were produced by immunoSEQ multiplex PCR, yet TCRdb's version contains in-frame clones alone and is incomplete. The sample consists of 55,000 to 70,000 clones, roughly 66% of them appearing once. With regard to this clone: Its antigen is currently unknown.

Donors showed nominal health when sampled, although they likely had unrecorded immune exposures. This rearrangement joins TRBV21-1 to TRBJ2-5; the D call in the table, TRBD2, was not verified against the DNA. TRBV21-1 is a pseudogene. Material: PBMCs. This TCR derives from a woman aged 45 to 65 in good health and CMV-seronegative. CDR3 residues: CASSKWGGGETQYF. Written as DNA, the CDR3 is TGTGCCAGCAGCAAGTGGGGCGGGGGGGAGACCCAGTACTTC.